This T cell receptor beta chain was observed in a study of shared clonotypes between healthy human individuals (dated by TCRdb to about 2020). About the full investigation: Three men and a couple of women, aged 18 to 49 years, made up the cohort. For each donor, three plates each were used for CD4 naive and CD4 memory, two plates were used for CD8 naive, and one plate was used for CD8 memory. Blood TCR repertoires of roughly five healthy adults were deeply sequenced to estimate repertoire size and the extent of clonotype sharing between individuals. Different laboratories and diverse techniques were used to prepare libraries and sequence TCR repertoires, to increase sequencing depth and limit assay-specific biases. Each donor's leukapheresis produced roughly between about 0.85 and 10 billion PBMCs. On the study overall, not on this receptor specifically: Incomplete sequencing was indicated by rarefaction of sorted-subset datasets, despite the large sequencing depth. Approximately 5% of naive CD4, 3.5% of naive CD8, 2.3% of memory CD4, and around 0.4% of memory CD8 clonotypes were shared across four donors. Sampling was restricted to blood, and TCR repertoires in tissue are likely to differ from TCR repertoires in blood. Compared with non-shared clonotypes, the clonotypes found in all four sorted-subset donors had higher generation probabilities. The small number of donors limited the genetic and exposure-history diversity represented. Pairwise subsampling led to the expectation that sequencing depth would affect the degree of clonotype sharing among donors. Estimated clonotype richness was generally larger for naive than for memory subsets.

CD8 naive samples consisted of CD45RO-negative cells that were positively selected for CCR7, yielding a CD45RA+CCR7+ population without TemRA cells. The donors were healthy, HIV-negative adults who had no recently reported acute infections or vaccinations. Every donor was a Caucasian adult residing in Nashville, Tennessee, USA. Blood was obtained by leukapheresis, after which PBMCs were separated by Ficoll-Histopaque density gradient centrifugation and cryopreserved in liquid nitrogen vapor phase. Purity and quantity of every magnetically sorted T cell population were checked by analytical flow cytometry. Genomic DNA was isolated from every sorted fraction and measured by UV absorbance on a Nanodrop 2000c. A word on this clone: This clone's antigen is unknown. Nothing much larger sits one base from this clone, and base qualities are not available.

From the germline V gene (reference sequence), CDR1 is MNHNY and CDR2 is SVGAGI. The CDR3, from cysteine to phenylalanine, totals 16 residues. Only CDR3 DNA remains: 48 bases, in frame from the first base. V is clipped by 4 bases and J by 8 bases, and the sequence between their germline boundaries is 21 bases long. Using the deep immunoSEQ assay, multiplex PCR amplified TCR CDR3 regions from genomic DNA. For each cell subset, the extracted genomic DNA was distributed evenly across all wells of several immunoSEQ 96-well plates, and each plate served as one replicate. For sorted subsets, approximately 200 ng of genomic DNA, equivalent to 25,000 to 30,000 T cell genomes, went into each replicate PCR. Purified libraries were quantified with a Qubit 3.0 fluorometer, sized on a Bioanalyzer 2100, and re-quantified with the KAPA Library Quantification kit. Every immunoSEQ 96-well plate was sequenced on a separate single-read 150-cycle Illumina NextSeq 550 flow cell. The authors processed their data as follows. Because only junctional sequences without quality scores were contained in the immunoSEQ output, filtering matching that applied to full-length reads could not be performed. Sequences were annotated with PyIR, a Python wrapper for IgBLAST v1.9, using IMGT germline references to assign V/J genes and CDR3. Reads with weak V/J assignments (E-value above 1e-6), missing CDR3, stop codons, out-of-frame junctions, or ambiguous translated residues were removed. A V3J clonotype was defined by an identical inferred V gene, J gene, and CDR3 amino acid sequence. Percentage overlap between repertoires was calculated by dividing the number of shared unique clonotypes by the size of the smaller repertoire. Three approaches were used to assess repertoire richness: RTK rarefaction, the Chao1 estimator, and Recon v2.1 estimates of unobserved clonotypes. For all TCRbeta clonotypes obtained by the gDNA method from a handful of donors, generation probabilities were computed with OLGA. Sourced from immuneACCESS, this table was stored by TCRdb with only in-frame sequences that have V and J called. A share of the clones is absent; for the studies checked, an unresolved V gene accounts for under half, and the remainder has no known explanation. V and J calls and clone size follow that table, whereas D and trimming were derived from the DNA. Counted in this sample were around 620,000 clones; roughly 95% of them appeared once. The biggest ten clones account for over 0.1% of the sample.

The chain was built from TRBV6-6 and TRBJ2-1; TRBD2 is a weak D gene call, 6 bases matching. The sequenced material came from naive CD8+ T cells sorted from blood. In light of the paper, this sample's cell subset or site label describes: CD45RA+CCR7+. The sequence was obtained from a woman aged 30 to 39 in good health. This receptor carries the CDR3 CASSSPGSPSKDEQFF. The DNA reads TGTGCCAGCAGTTCTCCCGGGAGCCCATCGAAAGATGAGCAGTTCTTC.